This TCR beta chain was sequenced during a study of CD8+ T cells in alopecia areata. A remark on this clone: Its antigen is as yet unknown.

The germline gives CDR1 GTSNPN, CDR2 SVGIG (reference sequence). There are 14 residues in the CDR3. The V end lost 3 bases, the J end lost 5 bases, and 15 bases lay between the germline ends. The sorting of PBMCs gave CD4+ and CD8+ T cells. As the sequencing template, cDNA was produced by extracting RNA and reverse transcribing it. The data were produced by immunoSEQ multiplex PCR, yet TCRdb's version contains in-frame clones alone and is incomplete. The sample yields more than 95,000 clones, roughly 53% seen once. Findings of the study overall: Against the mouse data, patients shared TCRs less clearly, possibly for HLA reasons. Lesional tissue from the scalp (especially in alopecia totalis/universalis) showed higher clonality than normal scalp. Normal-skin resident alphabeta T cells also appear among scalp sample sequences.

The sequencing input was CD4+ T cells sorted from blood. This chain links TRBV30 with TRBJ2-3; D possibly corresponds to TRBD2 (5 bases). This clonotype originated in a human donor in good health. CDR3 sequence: CAWRSRDVRDTQYF. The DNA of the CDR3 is TGTGCCTGGAGATCCCGGGATGTTAGAGATACGCAGTATTTT. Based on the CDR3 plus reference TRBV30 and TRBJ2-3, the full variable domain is SQTIHQWPATLVQPVGSPLSLECTVEGTSNPNLYWYRQAAGRGLQLLFYSVGIGQISSEVPQNLSASRPQDRQFILSSKKLLLSDSGFYLCAWRSRDVRDTQYFGPGTRLTVL.